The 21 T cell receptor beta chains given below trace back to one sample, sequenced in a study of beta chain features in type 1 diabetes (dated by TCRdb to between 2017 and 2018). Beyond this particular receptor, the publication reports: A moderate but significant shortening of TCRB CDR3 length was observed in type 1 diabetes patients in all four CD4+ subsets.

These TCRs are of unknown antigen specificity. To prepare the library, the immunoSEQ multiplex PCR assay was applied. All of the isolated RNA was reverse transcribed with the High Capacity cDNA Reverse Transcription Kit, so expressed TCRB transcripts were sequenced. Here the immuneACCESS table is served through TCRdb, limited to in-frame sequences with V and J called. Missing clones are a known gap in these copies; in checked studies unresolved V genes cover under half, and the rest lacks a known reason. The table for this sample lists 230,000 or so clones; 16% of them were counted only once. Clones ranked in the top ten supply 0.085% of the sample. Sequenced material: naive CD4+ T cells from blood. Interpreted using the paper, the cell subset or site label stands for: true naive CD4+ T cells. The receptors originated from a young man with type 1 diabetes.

The CDR3 here is CSASQWEKLFF. The CDR3 DNA is TGCAGTGCTAGTCAATGGGAAAAACTGTTTTTT. V is TRBV20-1 and J is TRBJ1-4; D remains unclear. The V end lost 3 bases, the J end lost 8 bases, and 7 bases lay between the germline ends. The germline V gene has CDR1 DFQATT and CDR2 SNEGSKA (reference sequence). CDR3 length equals 11 residues.

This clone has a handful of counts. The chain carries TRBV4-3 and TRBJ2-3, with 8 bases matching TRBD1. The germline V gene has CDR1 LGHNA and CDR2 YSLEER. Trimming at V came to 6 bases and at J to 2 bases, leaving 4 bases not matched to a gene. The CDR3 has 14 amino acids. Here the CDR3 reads CASRMDRATDTQYF. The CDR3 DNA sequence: TGCGCCAGCAGGATGGACAGGGCCACAGATACGCAGTATTTT.

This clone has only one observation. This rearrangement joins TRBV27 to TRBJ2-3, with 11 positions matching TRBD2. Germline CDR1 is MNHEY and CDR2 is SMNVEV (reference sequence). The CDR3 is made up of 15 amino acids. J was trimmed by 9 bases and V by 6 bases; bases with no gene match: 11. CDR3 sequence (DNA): TGTGCCAGCAGGGACAGGAGGACTAGCGGGTACACGCAGTATTTT. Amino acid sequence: CASRDRRTSGYTQYF.

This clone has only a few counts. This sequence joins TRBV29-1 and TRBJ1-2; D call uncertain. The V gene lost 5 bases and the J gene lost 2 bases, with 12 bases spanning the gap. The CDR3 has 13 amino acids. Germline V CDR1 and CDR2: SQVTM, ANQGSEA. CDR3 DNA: TGCAGCGTTTATCGGGGTGAAAACTATGGCTACACCTTC. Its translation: CSVYRGENYGYTF.

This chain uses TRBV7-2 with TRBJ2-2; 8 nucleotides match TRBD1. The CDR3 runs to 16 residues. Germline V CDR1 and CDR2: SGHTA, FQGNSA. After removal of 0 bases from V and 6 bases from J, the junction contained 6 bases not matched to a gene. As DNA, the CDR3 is TGTGCCAGCAGCTTAGCGCACAGACAGGGGTCCGGGGAGCTGTTTTTT. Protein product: CASSLAHRQGSGELFF.

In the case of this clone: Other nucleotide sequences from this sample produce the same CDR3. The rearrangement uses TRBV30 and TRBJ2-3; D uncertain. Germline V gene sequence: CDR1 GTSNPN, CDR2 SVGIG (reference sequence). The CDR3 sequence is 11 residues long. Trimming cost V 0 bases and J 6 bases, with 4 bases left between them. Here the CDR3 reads CAWSVIDTQYF. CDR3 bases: TGTGCCTGGAGTGTAATCGATACGCAGTATTTT.

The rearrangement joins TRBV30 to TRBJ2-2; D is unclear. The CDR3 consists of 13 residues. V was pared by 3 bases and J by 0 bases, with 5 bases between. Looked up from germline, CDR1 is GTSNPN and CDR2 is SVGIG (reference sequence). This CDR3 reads CAWRKSNTGELFF. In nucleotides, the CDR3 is TGTGCCTGGAGAAAGTCGAACACCGGGGAGCTGTTTTTT.

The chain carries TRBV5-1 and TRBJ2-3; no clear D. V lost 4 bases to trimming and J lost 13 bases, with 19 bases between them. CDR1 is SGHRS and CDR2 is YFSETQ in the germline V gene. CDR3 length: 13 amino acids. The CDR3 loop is CASSRSTQSKEYF. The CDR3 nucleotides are TGCGCCAGCAGCCGCAGCACCCAAAGTAAGGAGTATTTT.

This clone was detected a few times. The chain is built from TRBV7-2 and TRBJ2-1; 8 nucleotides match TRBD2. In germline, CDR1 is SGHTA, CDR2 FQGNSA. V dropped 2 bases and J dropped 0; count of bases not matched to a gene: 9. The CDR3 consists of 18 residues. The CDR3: CASSLISGSASSYNEQFF. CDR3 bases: TGTGCCAGCAGCTTAATAAGCGGGAGCGCGAGCTCCTACAATGAGCAGTTCTTC.

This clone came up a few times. The CDR3 reads CSVEVTGGADTGELFF. DNA of the CDR3: TGCAGCGTTGAAGTCACAGGGGGCGCCGACACCGGGGAGCTGTTTTTT. The rearrangement uses TRBV29-1 and TRBJ2-2; 9 bases line up with TRBD1. This CDR3 region has 16 residues. Looked up from germline, CDR1 is SQVTM and CDR2 is ANQGSEA. J was trimmed by 3 bases and V by 1 base; bases with no gene match: 6.

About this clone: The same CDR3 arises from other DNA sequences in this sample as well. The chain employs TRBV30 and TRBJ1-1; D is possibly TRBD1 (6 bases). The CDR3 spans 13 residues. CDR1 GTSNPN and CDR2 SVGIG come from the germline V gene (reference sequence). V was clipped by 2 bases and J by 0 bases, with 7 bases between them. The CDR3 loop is CAWSYRVNTEAFF. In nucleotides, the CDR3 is TGTGCCTGGAGTTACAGGGTGAACACTGAAGCTTTCTTT.

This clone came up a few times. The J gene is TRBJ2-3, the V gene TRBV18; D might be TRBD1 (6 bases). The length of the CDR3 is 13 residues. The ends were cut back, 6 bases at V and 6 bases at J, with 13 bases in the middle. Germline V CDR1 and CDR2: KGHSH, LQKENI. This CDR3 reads CASSQNRDDTQYF. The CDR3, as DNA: TGTGCCAGCTCGCAAAACAGGGACGATACGCAGTATTTT.

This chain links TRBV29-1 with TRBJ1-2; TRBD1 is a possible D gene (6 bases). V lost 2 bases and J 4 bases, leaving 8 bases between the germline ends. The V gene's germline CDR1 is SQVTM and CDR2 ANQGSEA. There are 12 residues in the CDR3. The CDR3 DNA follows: TGCAGCGTTGAACAGGGGCTCTATGGCTACACCTTC. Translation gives CSVEQGLYGYTF.

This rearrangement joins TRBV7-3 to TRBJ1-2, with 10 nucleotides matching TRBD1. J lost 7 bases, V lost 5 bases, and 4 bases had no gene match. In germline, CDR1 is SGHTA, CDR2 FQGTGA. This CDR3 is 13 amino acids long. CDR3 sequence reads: CASSHRTGGGYTF. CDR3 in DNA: TGTGCCAGCAGCCACCGGACAGGGGGTGGCTACACCTTC. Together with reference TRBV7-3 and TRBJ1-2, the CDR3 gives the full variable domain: GAGVSQTPSNKVTEKGKYVELRCDPISGHTALYWYRQSLGQGPEFLIYFQGTGAADDSGLPNDRFFAVRPEGSVSTLKIQRTERGDSAVYLCASSHRTGGGYTFGSGTRLTVV.

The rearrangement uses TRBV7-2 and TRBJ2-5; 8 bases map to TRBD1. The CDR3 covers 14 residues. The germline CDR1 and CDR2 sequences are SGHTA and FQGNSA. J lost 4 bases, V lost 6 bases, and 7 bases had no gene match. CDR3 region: CASSLGQAIETQYF. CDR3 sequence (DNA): TGTGCCAGCAGTCTGGGACAGGCTATAGAGACCCAGTACTTC.

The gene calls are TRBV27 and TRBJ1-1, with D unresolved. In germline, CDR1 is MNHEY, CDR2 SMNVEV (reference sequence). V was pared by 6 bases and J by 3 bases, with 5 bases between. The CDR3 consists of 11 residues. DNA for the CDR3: TGTGCCAGCAGATACGACACTGAAGCTTTCTTT. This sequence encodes CASRYDTEAFF.

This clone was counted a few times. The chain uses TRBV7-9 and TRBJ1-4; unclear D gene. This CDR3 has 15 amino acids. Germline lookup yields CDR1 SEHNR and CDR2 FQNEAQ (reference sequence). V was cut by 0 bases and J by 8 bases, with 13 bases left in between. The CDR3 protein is CASSLAPRGGEKLFF. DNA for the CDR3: TGTGCCAGCAGCTTAGCGCCGCGGGGAGGAGAAAAACTGTTTTTT.

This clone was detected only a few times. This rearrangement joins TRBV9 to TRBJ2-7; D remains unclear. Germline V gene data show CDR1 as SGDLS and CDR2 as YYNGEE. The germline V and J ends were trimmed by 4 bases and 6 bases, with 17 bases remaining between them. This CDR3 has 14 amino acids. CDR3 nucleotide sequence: TGTGCCAGCAGCCCGAATGTCCCGGCCGGCGAGCAGTACTTC. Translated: CASSPNVPAGEQYF.

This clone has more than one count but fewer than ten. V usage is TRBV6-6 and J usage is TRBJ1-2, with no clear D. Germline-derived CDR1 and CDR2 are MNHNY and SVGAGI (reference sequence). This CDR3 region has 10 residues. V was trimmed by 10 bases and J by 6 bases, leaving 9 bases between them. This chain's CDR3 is CATSRNGYTF. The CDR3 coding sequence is TGTGCCACTAGTCGGAATGGCTACACCTTC.

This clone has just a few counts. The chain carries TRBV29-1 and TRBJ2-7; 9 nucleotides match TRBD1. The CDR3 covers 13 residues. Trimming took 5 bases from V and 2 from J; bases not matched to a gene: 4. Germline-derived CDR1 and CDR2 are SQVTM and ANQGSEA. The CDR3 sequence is CSVLGQGPYEQYF. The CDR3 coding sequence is TGCAGCGTTCTGGGACAGGGCCCCTACGAGCAGTACTTC.

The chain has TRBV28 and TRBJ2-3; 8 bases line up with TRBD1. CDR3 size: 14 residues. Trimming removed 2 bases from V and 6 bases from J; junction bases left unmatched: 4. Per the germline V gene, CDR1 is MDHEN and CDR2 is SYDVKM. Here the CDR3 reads CASSLQGARDTQYF. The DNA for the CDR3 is TGTGCCAGCAGTTTACAGGGGGCAAGGGATACGCAGTATTTT.